This T cell receptor (beta chain) came from a study of beta chain features in type 1 diabetes. The wider study: Sorted cells, 107,917,701 in number, were examined across all samples. Whole-study findings and limits: Type 1 diabetes patients showed fewer insertions and more deletions at VDJ junctions.

This clone turned up a few times. Its specificity is not known. The isolated RNA, all of it, was reverse transcribed, so expressed TCRB transcripts were what got sequenced. Here immunoSEQ multiplex PCR was the method, and the copy in TCRdb shows in-frame clones only, minus some. The sample includes approximately 380,000 clones, roughly 15% of them seen just once. It was one heparinised blood draw, averaging around 120 mL, that each donor gave. Naive, central memory, regulatory and stem cell-like memory cells within the CD4+ compartment were sorted using CD45RO/CCR7/CD25/CD127/CD95/CD27. The sequence was collected from a woman aged 18-29 years in good health. Specimen: naive CD4+ T cells from blood.

CDR3 protein: CASSLGGQGAVQPQHF. Written as DNA, the CDR3 is TGTGCCAGCAGCTTAGGGGGACAGGGAGCCGTGCAGCCCCAGCATTTT. The rearrangement links TRBV7-9 to TRBJ1-5; 9 bases are shared with TRBD1. V lost 1 base to trimming and J lost 7 bases; unmatched junction nucleotides: 8. CDR1 is SEHNR and CDR2 is FQNEAQ in the germline V gene (reference sequence). The CDR3 spans 16 residues.